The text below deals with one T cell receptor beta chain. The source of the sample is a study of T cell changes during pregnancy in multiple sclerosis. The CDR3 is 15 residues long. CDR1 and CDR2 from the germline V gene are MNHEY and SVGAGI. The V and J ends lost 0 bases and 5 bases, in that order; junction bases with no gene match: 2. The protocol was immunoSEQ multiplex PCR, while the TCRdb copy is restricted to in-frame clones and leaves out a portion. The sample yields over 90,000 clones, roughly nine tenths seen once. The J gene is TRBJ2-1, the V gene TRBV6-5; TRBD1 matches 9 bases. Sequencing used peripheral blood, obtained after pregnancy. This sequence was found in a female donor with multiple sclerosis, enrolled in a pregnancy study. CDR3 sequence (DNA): TGTGCCAGCAGTTACTCGGGACAGGGTAACAATGAGCAGTTCTTC. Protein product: CASSYSGQGNNEQFF.